This T cell receptor (beta chain) was found in a study of cytomegalovirus exposure and HLA in healthy donors. The table came from immunoSEQ multiplex PCR; TCRdb's copy has only in-frame clones and leaves some out. Altogether about 150,000 clones are present, around 80% being singletons, with the ten largest covering roughly 27%. CDR3 length: 17 residues. Trimming cost V 0 bases and J 4 bases; bases outside gene matches: 9. The germline V gene encodes CDR1 SGHNT and CDR2 YYREEE (reference sequence). In regard to this clone: Its cognate antigen is unknown.

Study conclusions and caveats: The study recorded more than 150 TCR beta chains that were cytomegalovirus-associated.

This sequence joins TRBV5-4 and TRBJ1-1; 10 nucleotides line up with TRBD1. The receptor's source is a man aged 25 to 40 in good health and CMV-seropositive. Material: PBMCs. The DNA of the CDR3 is TGTGCCAGCAGCTTGGGTATAGACAGGGGGCGCGGCACTGAAGCTTTCTTT. The encoded protein is CASSLGIDRGRGTEAFF.